Given below is one TCR beta chain in context. No antigen is known for it. The CDR3 is 13 amino acids. Trimming shortened V by 3 bases and J by 3 bases, and 10 bases separated the two germline ends. Looked up from germline, CDR1 is SGHRS and CDR2 is YFSETQ. The data stem from a study of breast tumors, draining lymph nodes, adjacent tissues. Study outcomes and limitations: Tumors had less TCR diversity than lymph nodes, more than nontumor tissue. Most tumor T cells seemingly derive from lymph node, then expand in tumor. Compared with basal-like, luminal-like tumors shared significantly more repertoire with nontumor tissue.

Breast cancer patients provided tissue from their axillary draining lymph nodes. TCRdb re-called the multiplex PCR reads with MiXCR, one entry per CDR3 protein. The sample gives approximately 130,000 distinct CDR3 sequences, approximately 20% of which show up once; approximately 2.7% is in the top ten. The origin of this receptor is a female donor with breast cancer. Some clones in this sample may be carry-over from other donors' samples. The chain couples TRBV5-1 to TRBJ2-7; unclear D gene. Sequencing input: axillary lymph node tissue. CDR3 amino acids: CASSSRSCYEQYF. The CDR3 DNA sequence: TGCGCCAGCAGCTCGAGGAGCTGCTACGAGCAGTACTTC.